This T cell receptor (beta chain) was profiled in a study of cytomegalovirus exposure and HLA in healthy donors. V was pared by 2 bases and J by 4 bases, with 14 bases between. CDR1 KGHSH and CDR2 LQKENI come from the germline V gene. The CDR3 contains 15 residues. Researchers ran the PCR with 60 Vbeta and 13 Jbeta primers. TCRdb's table, derived via immunoSEQ multiplex PCR, lists solely in-frame clones and lacks some. The sample lists 85,000 to 120,000 clones; 70% to 85% were seen once. Sequenced sample: PBMCs. The sequence came from a boy under 18 in good health and CMV-seronegative. The chain couples TRBV18 to TRBJ1-2; D remains unclear. As DNA, the CDR3 is TGTGCCAGCTCACCAGTACGGGGTCCCACCTATGGCTACACCTTC. Its translation is CASSPVRGPTYGYTF.